What follows is one T cell receptor beta chain and its context. The sample belongs to a study of T cell changes during pregnancy in multiple sclerosis. CDR1 and CDR2 (germline): WSHSY, SAAADI. Trimming cost V 2 bases and J 4 bases, with 14 bases left between them. CDR3 length: 16 residues. The table came from immunoSEQ multiplex PCR; TCRdb's copy has only in-frame clones and leaves some out. The table shows some 94,000 clones, with under 95% occurring only once. Sequences were derived from peripheral blood, sampled in the first trimester of pregnancy. The rearrangement joins TRBV10-2 to TRBJ1-4; D not certain. This clonotype originated in a female donor in good health, enrolled as a control in a pregnancy study. CDR3 sequence reads: CASSEVWGGNNEKLFF. CDR3 nucleotide sequence: TGCGCCAGCAGTGAGGTTTGGGGAGGGAATAATGAAAAACTGTTTTTT.